The 16 T cell receptor beta chains listed next were all sequenced from one sample in a study of T-cell memory formation after mild COVID-19. Via MiXCR, TCRdb re-called the 5' RACE reads, giving one row per CDR3 protein. This table holds 530,000 or so distinct CDR3 sequences, roughly a sixth found once. The sequenced material came from PBMCs or a T cell subset sorted from them (not recorded which). The origin of the receptors is an adult woman who had mild COVID-19 (a few samples of this study predate the infection). Cell type and time point are not known.

CDR3 DNA: TGTGCCATCAGCCCACAGGGACAGTACACTGAAGCTTTCTTT. Translation: CAISPQGQYTEAFF. The V and J genes are TRBV10-3 and TRBJ1-1; 7 bases are a match to TRBD1. CDR3 length: 14 amino acids. V lost 6 bases and J lost 3; bases outside the gene matches: 7. In germline, CDR1 is ENHRY, CDR2 SYGVKD.

The rearrangement links TRBV4-1 to TRBJ2-1; D possibly corresponds to TRBD2 (5 bases). The germline V gene has CDR1 MGHRA and CDR2 YSYEKL. V gave up 0 bases and J gave up 4 bases, with 13 bases separating them. This CDR3 contains 16 residues. For the CDR3, the DNA is TGCGCCAGCAGCCAAGATGCGGGCTCCAAGTACAATGAGCAGTTCTTC. Translated, it gives CASSQDAGSKYNEQFF.

This clonotype was recorded a few times. J is TRBJ2-5 and V is TRBV12-3 or TRBV12-4; TRBD1 aligns across 7 bases. Trimming took 6 bases from V and 5 from J; bases not matched to a gene: 6. This CDR3 is 13 amino acids long. The CDR3 nucleotides are TGTGCCAGCAGCCCTCCCAGGGGGGAGACCCAGTACTTC. Amino acid sequence: CASSPPRGETQYF.

The rearrangement links TRBV3-1 to TRBJ2-1; the D is unclear. This CDR3 comprises 16 residues. V was clipped by 1 base and J by 9 bases, with 19 bases between them. CDR1 is LGHDT and CDR2 is YNNKEL in the germline V gene (reference sequence). In nucleotides, the CDR3 is TGTGCCAGCAGCCAAGGTGCCCCTCCGATGGTCGGTGAGCAGTTCTTC. Translation: CASSQGAPPMVGEQFF.

This clonotype was seen a handful of times. CDR3: CASSPGTFEGNQPQHF. CDR3 nucleotide sequence: TGTGCCAGCAGTCCGGGGACGTTCGAAGGGAATCAGCCCCAGCATTTT. J is TRBJ1-5 and V is TRBV12-3 or TRBV12-4; TRBD1 might be the D (5 bases). The CDR3 runs 16 residues. The V and J ends lost 5 bases and 4 bases respectively, with 18 bases between them.

This clonotype was detected a few times. The J gene is TRBJ1-5, the V gene TRBV19; TRBD1 might be the D (5 bases). The germline V gene has CDR1 LNHDA and CDR2 SQIVND (reference sequence). The CDR3 has 15 amino acids. Trimming removed 4 bases at V and 5 bases at J, with 15 bases between. CDR3: CASSTRDRRHQPQHF. For the CDR3, the DNA is TGTGCCAGTAGTACAAGGGACCGACGACATCAGCCCCAGCATTTT.

This clonotype was observed a handful of times. The chain has TRBV5-1 and TRBJ1-2, with a possible D match to TRBD1 (6 bases). V lost 3 bases and J 2 bases, leaving 14 bases between the germline ends. CDR1 is SGHRS and CDR2 is YFSETQ in the germline V gene. The CDR3 contains 15 residues. CDR3 amino acids: CASSSLLTGNYGYTF. The CDR3 region has the DNA TGCGCCAGCAGCTCCTTACTGACAGGAAACTATGGCTACACCTTC. Variable domain in full (rest from reference TRBV5-1 and TRBJ1-2): KAGVTQTPRYLIKTRGQQVTLSCSPISGHRSVSWYQQTPGQGLQFLFEYFSETQRNKGNFPGRFSGRQFSNSRSEMNVSTLELGDSALYLCASSSLLTGNYGYTFGSGTRLTVV.

This clonotype showed up just a few times. The chain carries TRBV6-2 or TRBV6-3 and TRBJ2-3; D call uncertain. Germline CDR1 reads MNHEY; CDR2 reads SVGEGT. The V end was cut by 0 bases, the J end by 9 bases, with 7 bases between. This CDR3 has 12 residues. CDR3 sequence (DNA): TGTGCCAGCAGTTACTCAAAGCGCACGCAGTATTTT. Its protein is CASSYSKRTQYF.

This clonotype came up a few times. The chain recombines TRBV7-3 with TRBJ2-7; 10 nucleotides match TRBD1. Germline CDR1 SGHTA, CDR2 FQGTGA. The CDR3 is 16 amino acids. The junction had 8 bases not matched to a gene; V was cut back by 4 bases and J by 2 bases. CDR3 region: CASSSMGGTGAYEQYF. In DNA form, the CDR3 reads TGTGCCAGCAGCTCAATGGGGGGGACAGGGGCCTACGAGCAGTACTTC.

V usage is TRBV20-1 and J usage is TRBJ1-6; D call uncertain. V dropped 0 bases and J dropped 4 bases, with 13 bases sitting between them. The V gene's germline CDR1 is DFQATT and CDR2 SNEGSKA (reference sequence). This CDR3 has 16 amino acids. In DNA form, the CDR3 reads TGCAGTGCTAGAGATCAAAGGGATGGATATAATTCACCCCTCCACTTT. Its translation is CSARDQRDGYNSPLHF.

For this clonotype: One junction end does not reproduce the germline sequence, and a read error may be involved. The chain has TRBV12-3 or TRBV12-4 and TRBJ2-7, with a weak D call TRBD1 (6 bases). The CDR3 runs 14 residues. In DNA, the CDR3 is TGTGACAGCAGTTATGCCCAGGGGTCCTACGAGCAGTACTTC. This codes for CDSSYAQGSYEQYF.

This clonotype was found a few times. This sequence joins TRBV5-5 and TRBJ2-7; TRBD2 agrees at 9 bases. This CDR3 comprises 16 residues. The junction had 11 bases not matched to a gene; V was cut back by 5 bases and J by 2 bases. CDR1 SGHKS and CDR2 YYEKEE come from the germline V gene (reference sequence). CDR3 residues: CASSQNPAGGPYEQYF. The CDR3 nucleotides read TGTGCCAGCAGTCAAAACCCAGCGGGGGGTCCCTACGAGCAGTACTTC.

The V call is TRBV4-1, the J call TRBJ1-2; D uncertain. Germline values: CDR1 MGHRA, CDR2 YSYEKL. CDR3 size: 14 residues. V lost 1 base and J lost 6, with 12 bases in between. Written as DNA, the CDR3 is TGCGCCAGCAGCCAAGTAGGTGTCCGGGATGGCTACACCTTC. Its translation: CASSQVGVRDGYTF.

This clonotype came up a few times. The rearrangement links TRBV2 to TRBJ1-2, with 7 bases fitting TRBD1. This CDR3 region has 14 residues. Germline V lookup: CDR1 SNHLY, CDR2 FYNNEI. J gave up 4 bases and V 6 bases, and 8 bases lay outside the gene matches. Here the CDR3 DNA reads TGTGCCAGCAGATTGACAGGGCAGGGCTATGGCTACACCTTC. This codes for CASRLTGQGYGYTF.

The sample holds many counts of this clonotype. The chain recombines TRBV5-1 with TRBJ2-1, with unresolved D. The CDR3 has 15 residues. Between the trimmed V and J ends, which lost 1 base and 5 bases, there was a span of 13 bases. Looked up from germline, CDR1 is SGHRS and CDR2 is YFSETQ. CDR3 nucleotide sequence: TGCGCCAGCAGCTTGAACTCTGGCAGAAACAATGAGCAGTTCTTC. Translated, it gives CASSLNSGRNNEQFF. Looking up the rest from reference TRBV5-1 and TRBJ2-1 gives the full variable domain: KAGVTQTPRYLIKTRGQQVTLSCSPISGHRSVSWYQQTPGQGLQFLFEYFSETQRNKGNFPGRFSGRQFSNSRSEMNVSTLELGDSALYLCASSLNSGRNNEQFFGPGTRLTVL.

The chain carries TRBV29-1 and TRBJ2-1, with TRBD2 identical over 10 bases. The CDR3 is 14 residues long. V lost 3 bases to trimming and J lost 6 bases; unmatched junction nucleotides: 5. The germline V gene encodes CDR1 SQVTM and CDR2 ANQGSEA. This chain's CDR3 is CSVEVAGGSNEQFF. DNA of the CDR3: TGCAGCGTTGAGGTAGCGGGGGGTTCCAATGAGCAGTTCTTC.